Listed here is a single TCR beta chain. The data stem from a study of blood T cell repertoires in COVID-19. Enrolled through a virtual design, the participants were between roughly 18 and 95 years of age and came from about two dozen US areas. Cohort placement rested on clinical history that participants reported themselves. Cohort 3 donors were reported recovered after two negative PCRs, clearance, or symptom resolution. Original processing methods: From reference gene primer amplification, estimates of nucleated cell counts were derived. The assay was immunoSEQ multiplex PCR, and TCRdb's table has in-frame clones only and misses some. The V and J calls and clone size are taken from that table; D and trimming were inferred from the DNA. The sample lists some 500,000 clones, around nine tenths occurring once. This TCR was recovered from a woman aged 40 to 55 who had recovered from COVID-19. Sequenced sample: PBMCs or T cells enriched from blood (not recorded which).

CDR3 region: CASSPRLAGGLKSYEQYF. CDR3 bases: TGCGCCAGCAGCCCGCGACTAGCGGGAGGGTTAAAGTCCTACGAGCAGTACTTC. The chain couples TRBV4-3 to TRBJ2-7; 14 bases fit TRBD2. Per the germline V gene, CDR1 is LGHNA and CDR2 is YSLEER. Trimming cost V 4 bases and J 1 base; bases outside gene matches: 9. The CDR3 is 18 residues long.